This TCR beta chain was identified in a study of PD-L1 blockade in urothelial cancer. Study as a whole: Patients arrived having already received 0 to 3 prior chemotherapy regimens.

Trimming at V came to 7 bases and at J to 5 bases, leaving 6 bases not matched to a gene. CDR1 and CDR2 from the germline V gene are SQVTM and ANQGSEA. This CDR3 is built from 12 residues. This clone occurred a few times. In each PCR, synthetic TCR analog templates were spiked in. TCRdb keeps only in-frame clones here, not all; method: immunoSEQ multiplex PCR. This table holds some 52,000 clones, approximately 80% found once. Sequenced material: PBMCs, taken around atezolizumab (anti-PD-L1) treatment. V gene TRBV29-1 combines with J gene TRBJ2-3, with 7 positions matching TRBD2. The receptor's source is a man between 65 and 85 years old with urothelial cancer. The CDR3 DNA reads as TGCAGCGGAAGCGGGGCAGGAGATACGCAGTATTTT. Residues: CSGSGAGDTQYF.